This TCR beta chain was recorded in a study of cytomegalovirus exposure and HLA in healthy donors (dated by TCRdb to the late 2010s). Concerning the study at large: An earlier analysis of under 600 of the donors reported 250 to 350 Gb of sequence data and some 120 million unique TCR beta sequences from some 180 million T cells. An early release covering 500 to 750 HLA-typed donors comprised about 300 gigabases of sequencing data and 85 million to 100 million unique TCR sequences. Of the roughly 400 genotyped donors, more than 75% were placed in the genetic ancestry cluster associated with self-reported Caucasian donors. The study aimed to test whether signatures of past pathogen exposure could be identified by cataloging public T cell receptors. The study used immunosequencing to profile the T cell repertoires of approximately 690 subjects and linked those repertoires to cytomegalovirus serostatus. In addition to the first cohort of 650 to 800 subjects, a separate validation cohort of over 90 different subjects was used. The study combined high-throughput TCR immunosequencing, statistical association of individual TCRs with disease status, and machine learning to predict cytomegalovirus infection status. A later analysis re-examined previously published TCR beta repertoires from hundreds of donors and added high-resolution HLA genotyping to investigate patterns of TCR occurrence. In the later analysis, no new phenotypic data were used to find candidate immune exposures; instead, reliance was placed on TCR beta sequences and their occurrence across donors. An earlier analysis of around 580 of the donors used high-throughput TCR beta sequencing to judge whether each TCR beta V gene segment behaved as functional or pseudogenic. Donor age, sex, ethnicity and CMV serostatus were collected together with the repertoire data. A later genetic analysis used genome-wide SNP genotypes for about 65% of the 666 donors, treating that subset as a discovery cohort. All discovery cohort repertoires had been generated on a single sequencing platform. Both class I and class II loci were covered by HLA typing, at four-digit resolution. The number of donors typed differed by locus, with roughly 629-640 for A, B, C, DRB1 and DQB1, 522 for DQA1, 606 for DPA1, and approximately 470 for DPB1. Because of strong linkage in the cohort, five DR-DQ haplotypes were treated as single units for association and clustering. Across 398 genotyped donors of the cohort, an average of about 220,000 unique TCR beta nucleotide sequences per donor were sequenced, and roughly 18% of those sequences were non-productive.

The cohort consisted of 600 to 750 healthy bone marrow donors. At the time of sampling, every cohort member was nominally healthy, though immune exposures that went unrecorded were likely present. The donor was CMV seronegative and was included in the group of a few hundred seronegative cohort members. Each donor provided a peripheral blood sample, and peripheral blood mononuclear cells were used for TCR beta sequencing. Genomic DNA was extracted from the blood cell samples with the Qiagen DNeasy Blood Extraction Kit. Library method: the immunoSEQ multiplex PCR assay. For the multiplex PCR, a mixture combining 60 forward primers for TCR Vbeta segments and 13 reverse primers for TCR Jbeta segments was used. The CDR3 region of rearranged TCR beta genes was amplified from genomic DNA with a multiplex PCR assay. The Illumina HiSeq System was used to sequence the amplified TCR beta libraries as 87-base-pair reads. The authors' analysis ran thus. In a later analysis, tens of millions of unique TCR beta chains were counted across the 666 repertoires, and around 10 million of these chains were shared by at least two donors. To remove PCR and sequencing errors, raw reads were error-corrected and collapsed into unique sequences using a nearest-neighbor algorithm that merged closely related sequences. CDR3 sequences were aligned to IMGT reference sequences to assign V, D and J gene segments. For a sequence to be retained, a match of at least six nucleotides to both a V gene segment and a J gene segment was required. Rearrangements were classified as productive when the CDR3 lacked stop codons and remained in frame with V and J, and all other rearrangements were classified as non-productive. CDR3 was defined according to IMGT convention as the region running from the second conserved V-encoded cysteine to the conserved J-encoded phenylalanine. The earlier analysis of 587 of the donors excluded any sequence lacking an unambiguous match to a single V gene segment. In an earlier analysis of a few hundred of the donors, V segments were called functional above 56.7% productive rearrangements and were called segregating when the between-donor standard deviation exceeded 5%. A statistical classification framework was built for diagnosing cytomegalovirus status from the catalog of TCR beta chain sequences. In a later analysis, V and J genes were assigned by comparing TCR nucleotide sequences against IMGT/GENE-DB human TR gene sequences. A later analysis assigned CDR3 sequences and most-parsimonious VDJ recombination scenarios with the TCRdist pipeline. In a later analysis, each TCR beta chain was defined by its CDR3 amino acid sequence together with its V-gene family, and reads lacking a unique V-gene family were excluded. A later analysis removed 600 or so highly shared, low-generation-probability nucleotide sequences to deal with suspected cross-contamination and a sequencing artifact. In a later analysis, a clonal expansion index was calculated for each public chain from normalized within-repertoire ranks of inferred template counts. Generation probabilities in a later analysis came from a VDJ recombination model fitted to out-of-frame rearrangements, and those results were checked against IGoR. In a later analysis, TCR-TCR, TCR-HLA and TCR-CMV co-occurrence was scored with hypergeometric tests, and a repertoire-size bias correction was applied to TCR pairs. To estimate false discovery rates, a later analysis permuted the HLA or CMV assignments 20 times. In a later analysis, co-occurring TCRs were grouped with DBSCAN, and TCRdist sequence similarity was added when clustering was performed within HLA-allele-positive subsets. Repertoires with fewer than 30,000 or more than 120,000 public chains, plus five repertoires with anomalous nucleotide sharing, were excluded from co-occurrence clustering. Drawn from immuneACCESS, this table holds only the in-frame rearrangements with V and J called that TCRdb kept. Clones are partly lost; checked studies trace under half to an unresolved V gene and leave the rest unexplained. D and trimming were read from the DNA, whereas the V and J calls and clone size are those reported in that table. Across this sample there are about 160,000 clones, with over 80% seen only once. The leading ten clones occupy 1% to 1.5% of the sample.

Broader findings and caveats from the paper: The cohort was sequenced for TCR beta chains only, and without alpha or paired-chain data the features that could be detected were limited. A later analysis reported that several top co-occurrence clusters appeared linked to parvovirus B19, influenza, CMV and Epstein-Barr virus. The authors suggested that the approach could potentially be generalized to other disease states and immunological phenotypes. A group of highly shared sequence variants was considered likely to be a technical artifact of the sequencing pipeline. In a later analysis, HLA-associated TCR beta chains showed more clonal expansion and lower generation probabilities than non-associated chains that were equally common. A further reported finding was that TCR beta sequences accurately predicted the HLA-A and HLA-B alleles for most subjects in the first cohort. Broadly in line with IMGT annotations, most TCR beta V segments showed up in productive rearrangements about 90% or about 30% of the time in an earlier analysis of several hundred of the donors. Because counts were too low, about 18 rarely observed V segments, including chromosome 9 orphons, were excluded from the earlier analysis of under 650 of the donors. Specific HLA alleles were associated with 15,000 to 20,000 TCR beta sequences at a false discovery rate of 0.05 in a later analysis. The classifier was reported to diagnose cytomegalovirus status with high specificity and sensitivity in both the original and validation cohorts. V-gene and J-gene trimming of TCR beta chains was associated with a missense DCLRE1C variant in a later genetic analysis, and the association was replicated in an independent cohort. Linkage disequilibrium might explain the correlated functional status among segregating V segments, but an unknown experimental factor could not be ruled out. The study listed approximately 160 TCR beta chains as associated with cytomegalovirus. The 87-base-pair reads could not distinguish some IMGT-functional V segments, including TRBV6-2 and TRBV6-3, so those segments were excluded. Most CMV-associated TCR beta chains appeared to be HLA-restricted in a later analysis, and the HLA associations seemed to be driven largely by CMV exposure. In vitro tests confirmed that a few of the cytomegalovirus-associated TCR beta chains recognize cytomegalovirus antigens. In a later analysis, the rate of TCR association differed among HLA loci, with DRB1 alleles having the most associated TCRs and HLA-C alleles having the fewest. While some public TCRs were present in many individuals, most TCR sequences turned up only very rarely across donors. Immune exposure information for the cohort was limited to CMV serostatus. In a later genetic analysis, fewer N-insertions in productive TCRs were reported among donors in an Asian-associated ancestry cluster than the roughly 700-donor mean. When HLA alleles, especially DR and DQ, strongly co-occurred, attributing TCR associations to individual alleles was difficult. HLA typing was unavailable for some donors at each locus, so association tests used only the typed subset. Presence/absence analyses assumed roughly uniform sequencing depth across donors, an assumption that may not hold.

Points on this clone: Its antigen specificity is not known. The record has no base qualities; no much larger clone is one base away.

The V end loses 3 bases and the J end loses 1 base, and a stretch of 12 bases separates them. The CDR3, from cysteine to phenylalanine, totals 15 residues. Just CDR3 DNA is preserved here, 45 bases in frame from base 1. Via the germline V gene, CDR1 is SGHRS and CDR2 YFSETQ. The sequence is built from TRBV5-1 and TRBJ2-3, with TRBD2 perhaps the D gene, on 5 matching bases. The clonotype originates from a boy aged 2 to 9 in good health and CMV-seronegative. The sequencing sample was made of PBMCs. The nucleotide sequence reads TGCGCCAGCAGCTCAGGCAGACTACGCACAGATACGCAGTATTTT. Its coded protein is CASSSGRLRTDTQYF.